The 14 T cell receptor beta chains given below trace back to one sample, sequenced in a study of T cells after yellow fever vaccination. TCRdb passed the 5' RACE reads through MiXCR, listing each CDR3 protein once. The sample carries around 260,000 distinct CDR3 sequences, over 4.5% recorded once. Sequences were derived from CD4+ T cells sorted from PBMCs, sampled on the day of the yellow fever booster vaccination. Receptor source: a young man who received the YFV17D yellow fever vaccine.

This clonotype was counted ten times or more. The rearrangement uses TRBV12-3 or TRBV12-4 and TRBJ1-2; perhaps TRBD1 as D (6 bases). The germline V and J ends were trimmed by 3 bases and 4 bases, with 9 bases remaining between them. The CDR3 has 13 residues. The CDR3: CASSLKGGYGYTF. CDR3 in DNA: TGTGCCAGCAGTTTGAAAGGGGGCTATGGCTACACCTTC.

This clonotype was seen many times. This chain uses TRBV12-5 with TRBJ1-5; no clear D gene. V was cut by 1 base and J by 3 bases, with 7 bases left in between. The CDR3 totals 14 residues. CDR1 and CDR2 from the germline V gene are LGHNT and FRNRAP. The CDR3, as DNA: TGTGCTAGTGGTTTGGGCAGATTCAATCAGCCCCAGCATTTT. Translating gives CASGLGRFNQPQHF.

In this sample, this clonotype turned up a few times. The chain carries TRBV7-2 and TRBJ1-2, with D uncertain. The V end was cut by 2 bases, the J end by 1 base, with 11 bases between. In germline, CDR1 is SGHTA, CDR2 FQGNSA. The CDR3 loop spans 15 amino acids. The CDR3 is CASSLRASYNYGYTF. CDR3 nucleotides: TGTGCCAGCAGCTTACGGGCCAGTTATAACTATGGCTACACCTTC.

This clonotype was counted a few times. The rearrangement links TRBV19 to TRBJ1-5; tentatively, D is TRBD1 (5 bases). Germline CDR1 LNHDA, CDR2 SQIVND (reference sequence). The germline V and J ends were trimmed by 4 bases and 3 bases, with 16 bases remaining between them. This CDR3 is 16 amino acids long. The CDR3 DNA sequence: TGTGCCAGTAGTACTTTGGACAACCAGTTCAATCAGCCCCAGCATTTT. It codes for CASSTLDNQFNQPQHF.

This clonotype has ten or more counts. V is TRBV5-6 and J is TRBJ2-1; D is perhaps TRBD1 or TRBD2 (6 bases each). V gave up 7 bases and J gave up 5 bases, with 16 bases separating them. CDR3 length equals 14 residues. Germline assignment: CDR1 SGHDT and CDR2 YYEEEE. Here the CDR3 DNA reads TGTGCCAGCCTGAGAGGGGGGCGGAACAATGAGCAGTTCTTC. Translated: CASLRGGRNNEQFF.

The chain links TRBV6-2 or TRBV6-3 to TRBJ2-7; 8 bases align to TRBD2. Germline loops: CDR1 MNHEY, CDR2 SVGEGT. The V gene end was trimmed by 9 bases and the J gene end by 1 base; junction bases not matched to a gene: 2. The CDR3 runs to 12 residues. The CDR3 loop is CASSGASYEQYF. CDR3 sequence (DNA): TGTGCCAGTAGCGGGGCTTCCTACGAGCAGTACTTC.

V usage is TRBV6-5 and J usage is TRBJ2-5; tentative D call: TRBD1 (6 bases). Trimming removed 6 bases at V and 1 base at J, with 12 bases between. The CDR3 spans 14 residues. From germline, CDR1 is MNHEY and CDR2 SVGAGI. CDR3 loop: CASSSGDLQETQYF. In DNA, the CDR3 is TGTGCCAGCAGCTCAGGGGACCTCCAAGAGACCCAGTACTTC.

The sample holds many counts of this clonotype. The V call is TRBV7-2, the J call TRBJ2-3; a weak D match, TRBD2 (7 bases). Trimming cost V 4 bases and J 3 bases, with 11 bases left between them. The CDR3 spans 14 residues. CDR1 is SGHTA and CDR2 is FQGNSA in the germline V gene. DNA for the CDR3: TGTGCCAGCAGCTGGGGGGGGCGGACAGATACGCAGTATTTT. Translation gives CASSWGGRTDTQYF.

This chain connects TRBV6-2 or TRBV6-3 to TRBJ2-7; D is unresolved. The CDR3 contains 14 residues. Germline values: CDR1 MNHEY, CDR2 SVGEGT. V was pared by 1 base and J by 4 bases, with 11 bases between. CDR3 DNA: TGTGCCAGCAGTTACTTCCCAGTGACGTACGAGCAGTACTTC. Its protein is CASSYFPVTYEQYF.

This clonotype was observed many times. This chain uses TRBV15 with TRBJ2-3, with 9 bases matching TRBD2. This CDR3 is built from 13 residues. The V segment lost 9 bases and the J segment 5 bases; nucleotides outside the gene matches: 6. Germline-derived CDR1 and CDR2 are LNHNV and YYDKDF (reference sequence). The CDR3 DNA follows: TGTGCCACTACAGCAGCGGGGGGAGATACGCAGTATTTT. Protein sequence: CATTAAGGDTQYF.

The chain employs TRBV4-3 and TRBJ1-2; D is possibly TRBD1 (6 bases). Per the germline V gene, CDR1 is LGHNA and CDR2 is YSLEER. This CDR3 is built from 12 residues. Trimming took off 5 bases at V and 8 bases at J, with 12 bases between the two ends. CDR3 residues: CASSAQGGGYTF. The CDR3 nucleotides are TGCGCCAGCAGCGCACAGGGCGGGGGCTACACCTTC.

This clonotype was detected a few times. The chain is built from TRBV27 and TRBJ2-3; tentatively, D is TRBD2 (6 bases). In germline, CDR1 is MNHEY, CDR2 SMNVEV (reference sequence). The CDR3 loop spans 14 amino acids. The V end was cut by 8 bases, the J end by 1 base, with 13 bases between. The CDR3 region is CASGPTRGTDTQYF. The CDR3 nucleotides read TGTGCCAGCGGGCCGACTAGGGGCACAGATACGCAGTATTTT.

The chain links TRBV5-4 to TRBJ1-2; tentative D call: TRBD1 (6 bases). The germline V gene has CDR1 SGHNT and CDR2 YYREEE (reference sequence). V dropped 1 base and J dropped 5 bases, with 12 bases sitting between them. This CDR3 contains 14 residues. The CDR3 region is CASSLTTGSYGYTF. In DNA, the CDR3 is TGTGCCAGCAGCTTGACGACAGGATCGTATGGCTACACCTTC.

This chain links TRBV12-3 or TRBV12-4 with TRBJ1-2; 9 bases are a match to TRBD1. The CDR3 sequence is 14 residues long. J lost 7 bases, V lost 3 bases, and 6 bases had no gene match. The CDR3 protein is CASSLGDRATGYTF. Here the CDR3 DNA reads TGTGCCAGCAGTTTGGGGGACAGGGCCACTGGCTACACCTTC.